Each of the 3 T cell receptor beta chains below was sequenced from the same sample in a study of blood T cell repertoires in COVID-19. TCRdb's copy holds only in-frame clones and misses some; the assay was immunoSEQ multiplex PCR. This table holds 140,000 or so clones, 79% found once. Sequenced input: peripheral blood. These receptors all come from a woman in her seventies with COVID-19, enrolled during active disease.

This clone was counted a few times. This chain joins TRBV7-2 and TRBJ1-1; tentatively, D is TRBD1 (5 bases). This CDR3 comprises 14 residues. V was shortened by 5 bases and J by 7 bases, with 17 bases between the two germline ends. Germline loops: CDR1 SGHTA, CDR2 FQGNSA. DNA for the CDR3: TGTGCCAGCAGCCTAAGCCTAGGGGTTGTTGAAGCTTTCTTT. Its protein product is CASSLSLGVVEAFF. The full variable domain, with the rest looked up from reference TRBV7-2 and TRBJ1-1, is GAGVSQSPSNKVTEKGKDVELRCDPISGHTALYWYRQSLGQGLEFLIYFQGNSAPDKSGLPSDRFSAERTGGSVSTLTIQRTQQEDSAVYLCASSLSLGVVEAFFGQGTRLTVV.

The chain joins TRBV7-9 to TRBJ2-7, with 13 bases identical to TRBD2. Losses at the gene ends were 5 bases for V and 0 bases for J; bases not matched to a gene: 13. This CDR3 has 19 residues. Germline V CDR1 and CDR2: SEHNR, FQNEAQ (reference sequence). In nucleotides, the CDR3 is TGTGCCAGCAGCCCAGGCGGACTAGCGGGGGCCCTGAGCTCCTACGAGCAGTACTTC. Residues: CASSPGGLAGALSSYEQYF.

The V and J genes are TRBV2 and TRBJ2-7, with TRBD2 matching 7 bases. CDR1 is SNHLY, CDR2 FYNNEI, per germline. The V segment lost 4 bases and the J segment 7 bases; nucleotides outside the gene matches: 1. The CDR3 consists of 11 residues. In DNA form, the CDR3 reads TGTGCCAGCAGTGGGGGAGGGGAGCAGTACTTC. This sequence encodes CASSGGGEQYF.